This TCR beta chain was recorded in a study of cytomegalovirus exposure and HLA in healthy donors. Study-wide points: In a later analysis, HLA-C alleles had the fewest associated TCRs, DRB1 alleles the most. TCR beta chains numbering some 150 were designated cytomegalovirus-associated.

This CDR3 has 14 amino acids. Deletions cut 0 bases from V and 2 bases from J, with 8 bases between. In germline, CDR1 is SGDLS, CDR2 YYNGEE. This clone came up a few times. What it binds is unknown. This specimen includes other DNA sequences encoding the same CDR3. PCR used 60 Vbeta primers and 13 Jbeta primers. Authors' data handling: In a later analysis, approximately 73 million unique TCR beta chains included roughly 11 million shared by two or more donors. Some clones are missing from TCRdb's copy, which holds only in-frame ones; the method was immunoSEQ multiplex PCR. That table supplies the V and J calls and clone size; D and trimming were determined from the DNA. The repertoire holds approximately 100,000 clones, with roughly 82% as singletons.

Sequencing was carried out using PBMCs. This chain joins TRBV9 and TRBJ1-2, with a weak D call TRBD1 (5 bases). This receptor was identified in a woman under 30 in good health and CMV-seronegative. As DNA, the CDR3 is TGTGCCAGCAGCGTAGCGGGGGGAAACTATGGCTACACCTTC. Protein sequence: CASSVAGGNYGYTF.